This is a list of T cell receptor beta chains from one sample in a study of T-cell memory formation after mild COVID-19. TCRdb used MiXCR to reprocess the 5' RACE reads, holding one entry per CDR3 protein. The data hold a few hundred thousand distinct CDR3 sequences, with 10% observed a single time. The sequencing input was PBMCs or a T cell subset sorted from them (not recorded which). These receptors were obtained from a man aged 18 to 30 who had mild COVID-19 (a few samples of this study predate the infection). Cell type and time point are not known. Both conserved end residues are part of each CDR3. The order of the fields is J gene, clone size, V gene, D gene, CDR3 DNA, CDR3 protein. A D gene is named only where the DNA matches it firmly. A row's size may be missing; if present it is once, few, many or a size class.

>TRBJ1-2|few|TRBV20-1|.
TGCAGTGCTGGGTCCACGGTTTATGGCTACACCTTC
CSAGSTVYGYTF
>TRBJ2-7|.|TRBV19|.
TGTGCCAGTAGTATAGTCGTGGGGGGGCGAAACGAGCAGTACTTC
CASSIVVGGRNEQYF
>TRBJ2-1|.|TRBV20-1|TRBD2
TGCAGTGCTAGAGAAAGGACTAGCCCCTACAATGAGCAGTTCTTC
CSARERTSPYNEQFF
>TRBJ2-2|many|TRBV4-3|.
TGCGCCAGCAGTTACCGGGGGAGGACAACCGGGGAGCTGTTTTTT
CASSYRGRTTGELFF
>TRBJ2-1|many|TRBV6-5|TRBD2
TGTGCCAGCAGTCAAAGGACTAGCGGGGGAGTGGAGCAGTTCTTC
CASSQRTSGGVEQFF
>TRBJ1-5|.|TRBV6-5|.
TGTGCCAGCAGTTACTCGGTTTGGCAGCCCCAGCATTTT
CASSYSVWQPQHF
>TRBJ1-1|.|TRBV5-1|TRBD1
TGCGCCAGCAGCTTGCGGGCAGGGGGCGGTGACACTGAAGCTTTCTTT
CASSLRAGGGDTEAFF
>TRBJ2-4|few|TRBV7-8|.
TGTGCCAGCAGCCGAACTAGGGAAAACATTCAGTACTTC
CASSRTRENIQYF
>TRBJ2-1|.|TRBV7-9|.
TGTGCCAGCAGCTTAGACGGCAATCTCAATGAGCAGTTCTTC
CASSLDGNLNEQFF
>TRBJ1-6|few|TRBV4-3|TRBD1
TGCGCCAGCAGCCAAGAAGAGACAGGGAGTTCACCCCTCCACTTT
CASSQEETGSSPLHF
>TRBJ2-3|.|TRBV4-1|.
TGCGCCAGCAGCCAAACCGGGCCTAACACAGATACGCAGTATTTT
CASSQTGPNTDTQYF
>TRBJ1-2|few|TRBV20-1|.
TGCAGTGCTCGAGGGGCGGGTTCCTATGGCTACACCTTC
CSARGAGSYGYTF
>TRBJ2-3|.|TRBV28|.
TGTGCCAGCAGGGACGTACGGGATACGCAGTATTTT
CASRDVRDTQYF
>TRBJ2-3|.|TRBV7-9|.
TGTGCCGTCAATCGGGGAAGCACAGATACGCAGTATTTT
CAVNRGSTDTQYF
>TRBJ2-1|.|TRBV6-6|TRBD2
TGTGCCAGCAGTTACGGGACTAGGCCGGCGACAGAGCAGTTCTTC
CASSYGTRPATEQFF
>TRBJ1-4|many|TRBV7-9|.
TGTGCCAGCAGCTTAGCAGGGGCGAACGAAAAACTGTTTTTT
CASSLAGANEKLFF
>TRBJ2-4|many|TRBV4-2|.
TGTGCCAGCAGCCAAGATGCCGCAGGGGAAAACATTCAGTACTTC
CASSQDAAGENIQYF
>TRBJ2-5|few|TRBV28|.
TGTGCCAGCAGTCGAGGAACCGAGACCCAGTACTTC
CASSRGTETQYF
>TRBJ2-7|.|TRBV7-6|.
TGTGCCAGCAGCCTACAGGGTTGGGAGCAGTACTTC
CASSLQGWEQYF
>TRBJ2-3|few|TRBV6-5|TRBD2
TGTGCCAGCAGTTACAGCGCGGGGGGGCATGACACAGATACGCAGTATTTT
CASSYSAGGHDTDTQYF
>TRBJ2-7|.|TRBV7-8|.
TGTGCCAGCAGCTATACAGTTGGGTCCTACGAGCAGTACTTC
CASSYTVGSYEQYF
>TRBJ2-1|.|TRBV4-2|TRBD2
TGTGCCAGCAGCCAAGCCACTAGCGGGGACAATGAGCAGTTCTTC
CASSQATSGDNEQFF
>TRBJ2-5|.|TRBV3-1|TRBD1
TGTGCCAGCAGACACAGGGGGCAGGGAGAGGAGACCCAGTACTTC
CASRHRGQGEETQYF
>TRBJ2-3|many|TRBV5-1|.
TGCGCCAGCAGCTTGGCTCTAGCGAACGAAGGGGATACGCAGTATTTT
CASSLALANEGDTQYF
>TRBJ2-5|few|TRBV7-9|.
TGTGCCAGCAGCTTCCTTCCGACAGGCAAGGAGGTGGTCAGTGAGACCCAGTACTTC
CASSFLPTGKEVVSETQYF
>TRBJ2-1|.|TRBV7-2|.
TGTGCCAGCAGCTTAGTTGGGGCGGGGAGCTCCTACAATGAGCAGTTCTTC
CASSLVGAGSSYNEQFF
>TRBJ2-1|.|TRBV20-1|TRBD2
TGCAGTGCCACCCATCCAACTAGGGAGGGTGAGCAGTTCTTC
CSATHPTREGEQFF
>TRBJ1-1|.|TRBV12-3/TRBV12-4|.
TGTGCCAGCAGAATCCGTTTAGACAAAGCTTTCTTT
CASRIRLDKAFF
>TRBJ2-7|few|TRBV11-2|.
TGTGCCAGCAGCTCTGCTCGGGAGCAGTACTTC
CASSSAREQYF
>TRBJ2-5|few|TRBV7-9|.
TGTGCCAGCAGCTTTCCAGGCCCGGGGGCCCAGTACTTC
CASSFPGPGAQYF
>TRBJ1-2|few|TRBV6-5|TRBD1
TGTGCCAGCAGCTTCCGGGACAGGGCATATGGCTACACCTTC
CASSFRDRAYGYTF
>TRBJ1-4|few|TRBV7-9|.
TGTGCCAGCAGTGAACAGGAGAGTAATGAAAAACTGTTTTTT
CASSEQESNEKLFF
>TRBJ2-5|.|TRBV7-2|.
TGTGCCAGCAGCCGACGGACTACCCAAGAGACCCAGTACTTC
CASSRRTTQETQYF
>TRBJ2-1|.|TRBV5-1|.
TGCGCCAGCAGCTTCCTGCCTGGCTCCTACAATGAGCAGTTCTTC
CASSFLPGSYNEQFF
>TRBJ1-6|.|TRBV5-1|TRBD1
TGCGCCAGCAGCCAGACAGGGGAACCTTCACCCCTCCACTTT
CASSQTGEPSPLHF
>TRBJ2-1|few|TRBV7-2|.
TGTGCCAGCAACTCCGGAACAAGGGCCGCCCTGGACAATGAGCAGTTCTTC
CASNSGTRAALDNEQFF
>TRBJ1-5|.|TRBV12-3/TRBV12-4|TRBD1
TGTGCCAGCAGGTCGGACAGGAGGGATCAGCCCCAGCATTTT
CASRSDRRDQPQHF
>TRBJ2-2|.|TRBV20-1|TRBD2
TGCAGTGCGCAGGCTAGCGGGGTGGGAGCCGGGGAGCTGTTTTTT
CSAQASGVGAGELFF
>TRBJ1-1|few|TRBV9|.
TGTGCCAGCAGCGTTTCGGGACACGGCAACACTGAAGCTTTCTTT
CASSVSGHGNTEAFF
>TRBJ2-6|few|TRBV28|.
TGTGCCAGTGATGATCGATCTGGGGCCAACGTCCTGACTTTC
CASDDRSGANVLTF
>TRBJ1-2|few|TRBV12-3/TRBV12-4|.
TGTGCCAGCAGTAGTCGGGGTATCTATGGCTACACCTTC
CASSSRGIYGYTF
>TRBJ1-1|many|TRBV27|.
TGTGCCAGCAGTCGTGCCGGGACGGGTAACACTGAAGCTTTCTTT
CASSRAGTGNTEAFF
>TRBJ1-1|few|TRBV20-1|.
TGCAGTGGCAGGTCGCCCGAGGCTGAAGCTTTCTTT
CSGRSPEAEAFF
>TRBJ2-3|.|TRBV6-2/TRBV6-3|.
TGTGCCAGCAAGGGGTTCGGCACAGATACGCAGTATTTT
CASKGFGTDTQYF
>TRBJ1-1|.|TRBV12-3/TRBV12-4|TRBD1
TGTGCCAGCACCGGGGGACAGGGAGGGTTGAACACTGAAGCTTTCTTT
CASTGGQGGLNTEAFF
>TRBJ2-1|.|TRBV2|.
TGTGCCAGCACCTCGCGGTACAATGAGCAGTTCTTC
CASTSRYNEQFF
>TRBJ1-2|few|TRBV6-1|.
TGTGCCAGCAGTGAAGGGGCGGGCCCCGGCTATGGCTACACCTTC
CASSEGAGPGYGYTF
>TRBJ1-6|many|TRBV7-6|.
TGTGCCAGCAGCCTTGGGACGGCGAATTCACCCCTCCACTTT
CASSLGTANSPLHF
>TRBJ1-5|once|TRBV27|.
TGTGCCAGCAGTTTTATGGTGGGCCAGCCCCAGCATTTT
CASSFMVGQPQHF
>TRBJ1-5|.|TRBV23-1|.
TGCGCCAGCAGCGAAGGAGGAGGTTGGGAGCCCCAGCATTTT
CASSEGGGWEPQHF
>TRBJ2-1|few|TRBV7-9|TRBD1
TGTGCCAGCACTCTCAGAGACCGGGGACAGCGATACAATGAGCAGTTCTTC
CASTLRDRGQRYNEQFF
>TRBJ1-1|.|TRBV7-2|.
TGTGCCAGCAGTTCCTCGGTAAGCACTGAAGCTTTCTTT
CASSSSVSTEAFF
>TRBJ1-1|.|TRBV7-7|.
TGTGCTAGCAGCTTCCGGGAGAAGAGGGGCACTGAAGCTTTCTTT
CASSFREKRGTEAFF
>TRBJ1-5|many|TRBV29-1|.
TGCAGCGTTGCGTTTGGGGCTGGTCAGCCCCAGCATTTT
CSVAFGAGQPQHF
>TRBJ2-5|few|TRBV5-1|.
TGCGCCAGCAGCGGCTCAGGGAAGGAGACCCAGTACTTC
CASSGSGKETQYF